Presented here are 14 T cell receptor beta chains from one specimen sequenced in a study of cytomegalovirus exposure and HLA in healthy donors (TCRdb year 2017). Receptor libraries were prepared by the immunoSEQ multiplex PCR assay. The multiplex PCR relied on a mix of 60 forward primers for TCR Vbeta segments and 13 reverse primers for TCR Jbeta segments. Here the immuneACCESS table is served through TCRdb, limited to in-frame sequences with V and J called. Missing clones are a known gap in these copies; in checked studies unresolved V genes cover under half, and the rest lacks a known reason. Counted in this sample were 150,000 to 160,000 clones; 74% of them appeared once. Together, the top ten hold around 2.3% of the sample. Material: PBMCs. The receptor set was obtained from a man under 40 in good health and CMV-seronegative.

The CDR3 loop is CASSLADRYHEQYF. The CDR3 DNA sequence: TGCGCCAGCAGCTTGGCCGATCGGTATCACGAGCAGTACTTC. This sequence joins TRBV5-1 and TRBJ2-7; D uncertain. Germline CDR1 SGHRS, CDR2 YFSETQ. This CDR3 contains 14 residues. Trimming took 0 bases from V and 5 from J, leaving 12 bases between them.

The rearrangement links TRBV6-5 to TRBJ1-2; TRBD1 is a possible D gene (5 bases). From germline, CDR1 is MNHEY and CDR2 SVGAGI. Trimming left V 4 bases short and J 2 bases short, with 11 bases between. The CDR3 covers 14 residues. The CDR3 reads CASSWAPGNYGYTF. The CDR3 nucleotides are TGTGCCAGCAGTTGGGCCCCAGGGAACTATGGCTACACCTTC.

The table lists this clone with a count of one. The chain combines TRBV5-4 with TRBJ2-1; the match to TRBD2 covers 15 bases. The CDR3 has 18 residues. The ends lost 3 bases at V and 0 bases at J; junction bases unmatched: 4. The germline V gene has CDR1 SGHNT and CDR2 YYREEE (reference sequence). The CDR3 sequence: CASSSGLAGGSSYNEQFF. The CDR3 DNA reads as TGTGCCAGCAGCTCGGGACTAGCGGGGGGTAGCTCCTACAATGAGCAGTTCTTC.

The genes are TRBV5-1 and TRBJ1-2; no definite D call. Trimming shortened V by 4 bases and J by 0 bases, and 13 bases separated the two germline ends. The CDR3 has 15 residues. Per the germline V gene, CDR1 is SGHRS and CDR2 is YFSETQ. As DNA, the CDR3 is TGCGCCAGCAGCCCCGGAGACGGTTCTAACTATGGCTACACCTTC. Its translation is CASSPGDGSNYGYTF.

This chain's CDR3 is CAISEKTSSYNSPLHF. CDR3 bases: TGTGCCATCAGTGAAAAGACAAGCTCCTATAATTCACCCCTCCACTTT. The chain recombines TRBV10-3 with TRBJ1-6; D remains ambiguous. The germline CDR1 and CDR2 sequences are ENHRY and SYGVKD. V lost 3 bases to trimming and J lost 0 bases, with 9 bases between them. The CDR3 has 16 amino acids.

The CDR3 region is CASSLDQGNTIYF. The CDR3 DNA sequence: TGCGCCAGCAGCTTGGACCAGGGAAACACCATATATTTT. The chain couples TRBV5-1 to TRBJ1-3; D unclear. V was cut by 0 bases and J by 4 bases, with 5 bases left in between. Germline V gene lookup returns CDR1 SGHRS and CDR2 YFSETQ. This CDR3 has 13 amino acids.

This clone was detected a few times. The chain recombines TRBV14 with TRBJ2-5; D possibly corresponds to TRBD1 (6 bases). The J call is doubtful: the DNA matches TRBJ2-7 better. Looked up from germline, CDR1 is SGHDN and CDR2 is FVKESK. The CDR3 length is 14 residues. The CDR3 region has the DNA TGTGCCAGCAGCGCCTGGACAGCCTCCTACGAGCAGTACTTC. Encoded protein: CASSAWTASYEQYF.

V gene TRBV6-5 combines with J gene TRBJ1-2; TRBD1 matches at 8 bases. The trim removed 0 bases at V and 4 bases at J, leaving 4 bases unmatched. This CDR3 is 15 amino acids long. Germline V CDR1 and CDR2: MNHEY, SVGAGI. The CDR3 region has the DNA TGTGCCAGCAGTTACTCGTCAGGGGGCGGCTATGGCTACACCTTC. This translates into CASSYSSGGGYGYTF.

This chain joins TRBV6-5 and TRBJ1-5; TRBD1 might be the D (5 bases). The germline gives CDR1 MNHEY, CDR2 SVGAGI. Between the trimmed V and J ends, which lost 4 bases and 4 bases, there was a span of 8 bases. CDR3 size: 13 residues. This CDR3 is CASSSGFNQPQHF. The CDR3 DNA follows: TGTGCCAGCAGTTCAGGGTTTAATCAGCCCCAGCATTTT.

This clone qualifies as medium-sized (0.01 to 0.1%). The V and J genes are TRBV10-2 and TRBJ1-5, with D maybe TRBD1 (6 bases). Germline V gene sequence: CDR1 WSHSY, CDR2 SAAADI. Trimming shortened V by 6 bases and J by 1 base, and 19 bases separated the two germline ends. This CDR3 spans 17 amino acids. CDR3 residues: CASRNGRGMGSNQPQHF. CDR3 sequence (DNA): TGCGCCAGCAGAAACGGGAGGGGGATGGGGAGCAATCAGCCCCAGCATTTT.

CDR3 bases: TGTGCCAGCAGTTATCGAGCGGTAAGCTCCTACAATGAGCAGTTCTTC. Its translation is CASSYRAVSSYNEQFF. The chain couples TRBV6-5 to TRBJ2-1; perhaps TRBD2 as D (5 bases). Per the germline V gene, CDR1 is MNHEY and CDR2 is SVGAGI. Trimming pared 3 bases from V and 0 bases from J, leaving 12 bases between. The CDR3 has 16 residues.

The chain is built from TRBV7-3 and TRBJ2-2, with D uncertain. The length of the CDR3 is 12 residues. V was cut by 2 bases and J by 9 bases, with 7 bases left in between. In germline, CDR1 is SGHTA, CDR2 FQGTGA. The CDR3 here is CASSLGTRELFF. CDR3 DNA sequence: TGTGCCAGCAGCTTAGGCACGAGGGAGCTGTTTTTT.

On this clone itself: A junction end diverges from the germline sequence, so it may reflect a read error. This sequence joins TRBV7-7 and TRBJ2-1, with 9 positions matching TRBD2. Germline assignment: CDR1 SSHAT and CDR2 FNYEAQ (reference sequence). The CDR3 runs 16 residues. This CDR3 is CASSPRSGGFYNEQFF. In nucleotides, the CDR3 is TGTGCTAGCAGTCCTCGTAGCGGGGGATTTTACAATGAGCAGTTCTTC. Full variable domain (remainder filled in from reference TRBV7-7 and TRBJ2-1): GAGVSQSPRYKVTKRGQDVTLRCDPISSHATLYWYQQALGQGPEFLTYFNYEAQPDKSGLPSDRFSAERPEGSISTLTIQRTEQRDSAMYRCASSPRSGGFYNEQFFGPGTRLTVL.

The V call is TRBV7-2, the J call TRBJ2-1; weak D call: TRBD1 (6 bases). The CDR3 extends over 12 amino acids. The germline V gene has CDR1 SGHTA and CDR2 FQGNSA. V was cut by 5 bases and J by 9 bases, with 11 bases left in between. The CDR3 nucleotides are TGTGCCAGCAGCGCACAGGGACCTGAGCAGTTCTTC. Protein product: CASSAQGPEQFF.